The 32 T cell receptor beta chains below come from one sample, sequenced in a study of blood T cells in healthy people across ages. The second PCR ran about 7 to 12 cycles with a sample-barcoded 5' primer and J-beta primers. TCRdb re-analysed the 5' RACE reads in MiXCR, keeping a single row per CDR3 protein. The table has approximately 580,000 distinct CDR3 sequences, less than 25% seen once; the top ten hold around 10%. Separately, the same data were catalogued under a study of T cells of mothers and their children.

The sample taken for sequencing was blood. Source of these receptors: a boy between 10 and 17 years old in good health.

Concerning this clonotype itself: The junction and the germline gene differ at one end; a read error may be behind it. The CDR3 here is CSARDPKRGPGEIQYF. The DNA for the CDR3 is TGCAGTGCTAGAGATCCGAAGCGGGGTCCGGGAGAGATCCAGTACTTC. The chain recombines TRBV20-1 with TRBJ2-1; 7 bases are a match to TRBD2. The end of the DNA fits TRBJ2-5 better, so the J call may be wrong. The CDR3 covers 16 residues. Germline values: CDR1 DFQATT, CDR2 SNEGSKA (reference sequence).

V gene TRBV20-1 combines with J gene TRBJ2-4; D could derive from TRBD1 or TRBD2 (6 bases each). Per germline, CDR1 DFQATT and CDR2 SNEGSKA (reference sequence). The V end lost 6 bases, the J end lost 7 bases, and 13 bases lay between the germline ends. This CDR3 contains 12 residues. CDR3 region: CSARMGGNIQYF. The CDR3 DNA sequence: TGCAGTGCCAGAATGGGGGGCAACATTCAGTACTTC.

This chain uses TRBV6-2 or TRBV6-3 with TRBJ2-7; TRBD2 agrees at 10 bases. Germline V gives CDR1 MNHEY, CDR2 SVGEGT. J was trimmed by 4 bases and V by 6 bases; bases with no gene match: 3. This CDR3 contains 13 residues. Here the CDR3 DNA reads TGTGCCAGCAGAAGCGGGGGGGCGTACGAGCAGTACTTC. Translation gives CASRSGGAYEQYF.

This clonotype was counted only a few times. CDR3 DNA: TGCAGTGCTAGTCCTAGCGGGAGGGAAAGGTACAATGAGCAGTTCTTC. It specifies CSASPSGRERYNEQFF. The V and J genes are TRBV20-1 and TRBJ2-1; TRBD2 agrees at 12 bases. In germline, CDR1 is DFQATT, CDR2 SNEGSKA (reference sequence). The junction had 7 bases not matched to a gene; V was cut back by 3 bases and J by 4 bases. The CDR3 is made up of 16 amino acids.

To note about this clonotype: An end of the junction does not agree with germline; a read error may underlie this. The rearrangement links TRBV5-1 to TRBJ1-4; no firm D call. This CDR3 region has 16 residues. Germline V gene sequence: CDR1 SGHRS, CDR2 YFSETQ. The CDR3 DNA follows: TGCGCCAGCAGCTCCGTCCTCCGGGGAACTATTGAAAAACTGTTTTTT. It specifies CASSSVLRGTIEKLFF. The full variable domain, in which reference TRBV5-1 and TRBJ1-4 provide the parts outside the CDR3, is KAGVTQTPRYLIKTRGQQVTLSCSPISGHRSVSWYQQTPGQGLQFLFEYFSETQRNKGNFPGRFSGRQFSNSRSEMNVSTLELGDSALYLCASSSVLRGTIEKLFFGSGTQLSVL.

This clonotype was seen a few times. The chain carries TRBV7-2 and TRBJ1-5; D is uncertain. Germline V gene lookup returns CDR1 SGHTA and CDR2 FQGNSA. The CDR3 has 12 residues. V was clipped by 5 bases and J by 0 bases, with 2 bases between them. The CDR3 coding sequence is TGTGCCAGCAGCAATAGCAATCAGCCCCAGCATTTT. This sequence encodes CASSNSNQPQHF.

The chain couples TRBV29-1 to TRBJ2-7; TRBD1 or TRBD2 may be the D gene (6 bases each). Between the trimmed V and J ends, which lost 2 bases and 0 bases, there was a span of 14 bases. Germline lookup yields CDR1 SQVTM and CDR2 ANQGSEA. This CDR3 contains 15 residues. The CDR3 loop reads CSVEFEGGPSYEQYF. The DNA for the CDR3 is TGCAGCGTTGAATTTGAAGGGGGGCCCTCCTACGAGCAGTACTTC.

V and J are TRBV7-2 and TRBJ2-3; tentatively, D is TRBD1 or TRBD2 (6 bases each). This CDR3 region has 15 residues. V lost 6 bases and J lost 2, with 15 bases in between. Germline V gene sequence: CDR1 SGHTA, CDR2 FQGNSA. DNA for the CDR3: TGTGCCAGCAGACTCGCGGGACACTTCACAGATACGCAGTATTTT. Encoded protein: CASRLAGHFTDTQYF.

V usage is TRBV28 and J usage is TRBJ2-5; TRBD1 aligns across 10 bases. The end of the DNA aligns better with TRBJ2-7, so the J call may be wrong. CDR1 is MDHEN and CDR2 is SYDVKM in the germline V gene. This CDR3 is 15 amino acids long. The CDR3 bases are TGTGCCAGCAGATTCGACAGGGGGCGATCCTACGAGCAGTACTTC. Protein sequence: CASRFDRGRSYEQYF.

J is TRBJ2-7 and V is TRBV28; perhaps TRBD2 as D (6 bases). Germline assignment: CDR1 MDHEN and CDR2 SYDVKM. The CDR3 has 15 amino acids. The germline V and J ends were trimmed by 2 bases and 1 base, with 12 bases remaining between them. The CDR3 is CASSLAGTNSYEQYV. DNA for the CDR3: TGTGCCAGCAGTTTAGCGGGGACGAATTCCTACGAGCAGTACGTC.

This chain joins TRBV14 and TRBJ1-2; 7 bases fit TRBD1. CDR1 is SGHDN and CDR2 is FVKESK in the germline V gene. The CDR3 extends over 14 amino acids. Trimming at V came to 4 bases and at J to 3 bases, leaving 5 bases not matched to a gene. The CDR3 nucleotides are TGTGCCAGCAGCCCCCCGACAGGGTACTATGGCTACACCTTC. The encoded protein is CASSPPTGYYGYTF.

The chain combines TRBV5-6 with TRBJ2-3; D gene uncertain. The ends were cut back, 1 base at V and 4 bases at J, with 10 bases in the middle. Germline CDR1 reads SGHDT; CDR2 reads YYEEEE. This CDR3 is 14 amino acids long. This CDR3 reads CASSLTGRPDTQYF. CDR3 coding DNA: TGTGCCAGCAGCTTGACGGGCAGGCCAGATACGCAGTATTTT. Variable domain in full (rest from reference TRBV5-6 and TRBJ2-3): DAGVTQSPTHLIKTRGQQVTLRCSPKSGHDTVSWYQQALGQGPQFIFQYYEEEERQRGNFPDRFSGHQFPNYSSELNVNALLLGDSALYLCASSLTGRPDTQYFGPGTRLTVL.

This clonotype was counted many times. The V and J genes are TRBV12-3 or TRBV12-4 and TRBJ2-5; 7 nucleotides agree with TRBD2. The CDR3 extends over 14 amino acids. J gave up 2 bases and V 6 bases, and 6 bases lay outside the gene matches. The DNA of the CDR3 is TGTGCCAGCAGCCCGGGAGGACCACAAGAGACCCAGTACTTC. This gives the protein CASSPGGPQETQYF.

This clonotype occurred many times. The germline gene is not matched at one end of the junction; a read error may be the cause. The V gene is TRBV11-2, the J gene TRBJ2-1; no clear D. The CDR3 is 15 residues long. The germline CDR1 and CDR2 sequences are SGHAT and FQNNGV. Written as DNA, the CDR3 is TGTGCCAGCAGCTTAGGGCTCGTCCCCTACGATGAGCAGTTCTTC. It specifies CASSLGLVPYDEQFF.

The chain is built from TRBV28 and TRBJ2-7; D possibly corresponds to TRBD2 (6 bases). CDR1 and CDR2 (germline): MDHEN, SYDVKM. The CDR3 has 13 residues. V lost 2 bases and J 7 bases, leaving 12 bases between the germline ends. CDR3 region: CASSLPEGLEQYF. In nucleotides, the CDR3 is TGTGCCAGCAGTTTACCTGAGGGACTGGAGCAGTACTTC.

This clonotype was seen a few times. This sequence joins TRBV11-2 and TRBJ2-7; the D is unclear. From germline, CDR1 is SGHAT and CDR2 FQNNGV. V was shortened by 0 bases and J by 7 bases, with 19 bases between the two germline ends. This CDR3 is 16 amino acids long. The CDR3 sequence is CASSLDVGWRVGEQYF. In nucleotides, the CDR3 is TGTGCCAGCAGCTTAGATGTGGGGTGGAGAGTTGGGGAGCAGTACTTC.

This chain uses TRBV28 with TRBJ2-7, with 8 bases that match TRBD1. The germline V gene encodes CDR1 MDHEN and CDR2 SYDVKM. The CDR3 runs to 16 residues. The trim removed 4 bases at V and 6 bases at J, leaving 14 bases unmatched. The CDR3 coding sequence is TGTGCCAGCAGTTCTGTAATGAGGACAGGGCTGGTCGAGCAGTACTTC. As protein: CASSSVMRTGLVEQYF. The complete variable domain, with remaining parts taken from reference TRBV28 and TRBJ2-7, reads DVKVTQSSRYLVKRTGEKVFLECVQDMDHENMFWYRQDPGLGLRLIYFSYDVKMKEKGDIPEGYSVSREKKERFSLILESASTNQTSMYLCASSSVMRTGLVEQYFGPGTRLTVT.

This clonotype turned up a few times. One junction end disagrees with the germline gene, perhaps due to a read error. The gene calls are TRBV7-7 and TRBJ2-5; either TRBD1 or TRBD2 may fit D (5 bases each). CDR3 size: 17 residues. Germline-derived CDR1 and CDR2 are SSHAT and FNYEAQ (reference sequence). The DNA for the CDR3 is TGTGCTAGCAGCTTAGGACACATCGGGGTCGTCCGGGAGACCCAGTACTTC. Translation gives CASSLGHIGVVRETQYF.

The chain carries TRBV7-2 and TRBJ2-2, with unresolved D. CDR3 length equals 15 residues. With 2 bases removed from V and 4 bases from J, the gap between germline ends came to 11 bases. Germline V lookup: CDR1 SGHTA, CDR2 FQGNSA. CDR3 amino acids: CASSLRRLGTGELFF. DNA of the CDR3: TGTGCCAGCAGCTTACGCAGGTTAGGCACCGGGGAGCTGTTTTTT.

This clonotype was seen more than once but under ten times. The J gene is TRBJ2-7, the V gene TRBV9; 8 bases line up with TRBD2. Germline lookup yields CDR1 SGDLS and CDR2 YYNGEE. With V trimmed by 3 bases and J by 6 bases, 11 bases remained unmatched. CDR3 size: 15 residues. CDR3 protein: CASSAPGLVEGEQYF. The CDR3 nucleotides are TGTGCCAGCAGCGCGCCGGGACTAGTCGAAGGCGAGCAGTACTTC.

This rearrangement joins TRBV28 to TRBJ2-7; D is possibly TRBD1 or TRBD2 (5 bases each). V lost 7 bases and J lost 6, with 7 bases in between. CDR3 length equals 10 residues. Germline V lookup: CDR1 MDHEN, CDR2 SYDVKM. The DNA of the CDR3 is TGTGCCAGCACTGGGGGCGAGCAGTACTTC. Translating gives CASTGGEQYF.

The gene calls are TRBV2 and TRBJ1-6, with a possible D match to TRBD1 (5 bases). CDR1 and CDR2 (germline): SNHLY, FYNNEI. This CDR3 comprises 14 residues. Trimming pared 6 bases from V and 2 bases from J, leaving 8 bases between. The CDR3 here is CASRGEAYNSPLHF. CDR3 nucleotides: TGTGCCAGCAGGGGGGAGGCCTATAATTCACCCCTCCACTTT.

The chain combines TRBV12-3 or TRBV12-4 with TRBJ2-1; the D gene is possibly TRBD2 (6 bases). CDR3 size: 16 residues. Trimming took 1 base from V and 2 from J, leaving 12 bases between them. CDR3 region: CASSLGGMTPYNEQFF. CDR3 DNA: TGTGCCAGCAGTTTAGGCGGGATGACCCCCTACAATGAGCAGTTCTTC.

There are a few counts of this clonotype. The chain combines TRBV2 with TRBJ1-1, with D maybe TRBD1 (5 bases). The CDR3 sequence is 13 residues long. The germline V gene encodes CDR1 SNHLY and CDR2 FYNNEI. The V end lost 9 bases, the J end lost 6 bases, and 17 bases lay between the germline ends. The CDR3 sequence is CASNPRGGAEAFF. The CDR3 DNA is TGTGCCAGTAACCCCCGGGGGGGGGCTGAAGCTTTCTTT.

This clonotype was detected only a few times. The chain carries TRBV28 and TRBJ2-3; D is perhaps TRBD1 (6 bases). Trimming removed 7 bases from V and 2 bases from J, with 13 bases in between. Germline V gene data show CDR1 as MDHEN and CDR2 as SYDVKM. The CDR3 is made up of 14 amino acids. CDR3 protein: CASTKTGLTDTQYF. CDR3 DNA sequence: TGTGCCAGCACAAAGACAGGCCTCACAGATACGCAGTATTTT.

The chain combines TRBV9 with TRBJ2-3; 11 bases map to TRBD1. Germline assignment: CDR1 SGDLS and CDR2 YYNGEE. The CDR3 spans 17 residues. V lost 4 bases and J lost 0; bases outside the gene matches: 7. CDR3 sequence (DNA): TGTGCCAGCAGCCCCTGGACAGGGGGCTCTAGCACAGATACGCAGTATTTT. This encodes CASSPWTGGSSTDTQYF.

This clonotype has at least ten counts. A junction boundary mismatches the germline segment, possibly from a read error. The genes are TRBV12-3 or TRBV12-4 and TRBJ2-5; 11 bases align to TRBD2. CDR3 length equals 16 residues. In DNA, the CDR3 is TGTGCCAGCAGCTTAGCGCTCACTAGCGGGAGAGAGACCCAGTACTTC. Its protein is CASSLALTSGRETQYF.

This clonotype was counted only a few times. The chain couples TRBV6-2 or TRBV6-3 to TRBJ2-2; 12 positions agree with TRBD2. The germline CDR1 and CDR2 sequences are MNHEY and SVGEGT. The CDR3 spans 17 residues. The J segment lost 4 bases and the V segment lost 4 bases, leaving 7 bases of the junction unmatched. The CDR3 sequence is CASSSPSGRAATGELFF. CDR3 DNA: TGTGCCAGCAGTTCGCCTAGCGGGAGGGCAGCCACCGGGGAGCTGTTTTTT.

The V call is TRBV28, the J call TRBJ2-7; 8 bases fit TRBD1. V trimming: 5 bases; J trimming: 3 bases; junction bases outside the gene matches: 9. The CDR3 sequence is 15 residues long. The germline V gene encodes CDR1 MDHEN and CDR2 SYDVKM. The CDR3, as DNA: TGTGCCAGCAGTCTGGGACAGGTCGCGATCTACGAGCAGTACTTC. This sequence encodes CASSLGQVAIYEQYF.

V and J are TRBV7-2 and TRBJ1-1; 8 positions agree with TRBD1. V shed 5 bases, J shed 4 bases, and the junction held 12 bases outside the gene matches. There are 16 residues in the CDR3. Germline values: CDR1 SGHTA, CDR2 FQGNSA. The CDR3 is CASSEWAGGAGTEAFF. CDR3 DNA: TGTGCCAGCAGCGAATGGGCAGGGGGCGCGGGCACTGAAGCTTTCTTT. The whole variable domain, filled in from reference TRBV7-2 and TRBJ1-1, reads GAGVSQSPSNKVTEKGKDVELRCDPISGHTALYWYRQSLGQGLEFLIYFQGNSAPDKSGLPSDRFSAERTGGSVSTLTIQRTQQEDSAVYLCASSEWAGGAGTEAFFGQGTRLTVV.

This clonotype was detected only a few times. V is TRBV21-1 and J is TRBJ1-4. TRBV21-1 is classified as a pseudogene. The CDR3 has 14 residues. Written as DNA, the CDR3 is TGTGCCAGGGTTAAAGCAGGGAGAGGTGAAAAACTGTTTTTT. Translated: CARVKAGRGEKLFF.

J is TRBJ2-5 and V is TRBV1; TRBD1, as called in the table, went unchecked against the DNA. The J call may be incorrect, as the DNA end agrees better with TRBJ2-7. TRBV1 is annotated as a pseudogene. The CDR3 sequence is 18 residues long. CDR3 loop: CTSSQGDGPGQGPYEQYF. DNA of the CDR3: TGCACCAGCAGCCAAGGGGATGGGCCGGGACAGGGCCCCTACGAGCAGTACTTC.